Each of the 26 T cell receptor beta chains below was sequenced from the same sample in a study of T-cell memory formation after mild COVID-19. TCRdb itself ran the 5' RACE reads through MiXCR, one entry per CDR3 protein. The data contain roughly 450,000 distinct CDR3 sequences, roughly 20% of them singletons. The specimen was PBMCs or a T cell subset sorted from them (not recorded which). The receptors stem from an adult woman who had mild COVID-19 (a few samples of this study predate the infection). Cell type and time point are not known.

V is TRBV7-9 and J is TRBJ2-7, with D perhaps TRBD1 or TRBD2 (5 bases each). The V gene lost 0 bases and the J gene lost 6 bases, with 21 bases spanning the gap. Germline V gene lookup returns CDR1 SEHNR and CDR2 FQNEAQ (reference sequence). The CDR3 runs to 17 residues. CDR3 in amino acids: CASSLARGAAPVFEQYF. The CDR3 DNA reads TGTGCCAGCAGCTTAGCGAGAGGGGCGGCCCCTGTTTTCGAGCAGTACTTC.

This clonotype was found many times. The CDR3 protein is CASSSLSSYNEQFF. DNA for the CDR3: TGTGCCAGCAGCTCTTTAAGCTCCTACAATGAGCAGTTCTTC. The J gene is TRBJ2-1, the V gene TRBV6-2 or TRBV6-3; D gene uncertain. V dropped 6 bases and J dropped 0 bases, with 9 bases sitting between them. This CDR3 contains 14 residues. Germline V CDR1 and CDR2: MNHEY, SVGEGT.

The gene calls are TRBV7-3 and TRBJ2-7, with D perhaps TRBD2 (6 bases). This CDR3 is built from 15 residues. Trimming shortened V by 4 bases and J by 6 bases, and 19 bases separated the two germline ends. The germline V gene has CDR1 SGHTA and CDR2 FQGTGA. CDR3 region: CASSSSGERTGEQYF. The DNA for the CDR3 is TGTGCCAGCAGCTCCTCGGGGGAGAGAACGGGCGAGCAGTACTTC.

This rearrangement joins TRBV12-3 or TRBV12-4 to TRBJ1-5; no clear D gene. CDR3 length equals 14 residues. Trimming shortened V by 7 bases and J by 5 bases, and 15 bases separated the two germline ends. This chain's CDR3 is CASTEGRRYQPQHF. The CDR3 region has the DNA TGTGCCAGCACCGAGGGCAGGCGATATCAGCCCCAGCATTTT.

The table lists this clonotype with a few counts. The chain joins TRBV19 to TRBJ1-5; D not resolved. There are 11 residues in the CDR3. Looked up from germline, CDR1 is LNHDA and CDR2 is SQIVND (reference sequence). Deletions cut 5 bases from V and 9 bases from J, with 8 bases between. In nucleotides, the CDR3 is TGTGCCAGTAGTTCGTCCCTGCCCCAGCATTTT. It encodes CASSSSLPQHF.

J is TRBJ1-2 and V is TRBV19, with D possibly matching TRBD1 (5 bases). CDR3 length: 14 residues. V was shortened by 6 bases and J by 0 bases, with 11 bases between the two germline ends. The V gene's germline CDR1 is LNHDA and CDR2 SQIVND (reference sequence). This CDR3 is CASSPQGSNYGYTF. Written as DNA, the CDR3 is TGTGCCAGTAGCCCCCAGGGCTCTAACTATGGCTACACCTTC.

This clonotype showed up just a few times. The DNA of the CDR3 is TGCAGTATGGTGCAGGGCATGAATCAGCCCCAGCATTTT. Translated: CSMVQGMNQPQHF. V and J are TRBV20-1 and TRBJ1-5, with D maybe TRBD1 (5 bases). The CDR3 sequence is 13 residues long. Germline V gene sequence: CDR1 DFQATT, CDR2 SNEGSKA (reference sequence). V gave up 8 bases and J gave up 4 bases, with 15 bases separating them.

There are a few counts of this clonotype. The V gene is TRBV5-1, the J gene TRBJ1-1, with D perhaps matching TRBD1 (6 bases). CDR1 is SGHRS, CDR2 YFSETQ, per germline. The CDR3 consists of 12 residues. The V gene lost 4 bases and the J gene lost 7 bases, with 11 bases spanning the gap. The CDR3 DNA reads as TGCGCCAGCAGCATACAGGGTCTTGAAGCTTTCTTT. This codes for CASSIQGLEAFF.

The rearrangement uses TRBV5-1 and TRBJ2-4, with D perhaps matching TRBD2 (6 bases). CDR3 size: 15 residues. CDR1 SGHRS and CDR2 YFSETQ come from the germline V gene. V was shortened by 6 bases and J by 0 bases, with 13 bases between the two germline ends. The CDR3 coding sequence is TGCGCCAGCACGGCGGGAACACTAGCCAAAAACATTCAGTACTTC. Translation: CASTAGTLAKNIQYF.

This clonotype was counted many times. The V and J genes are TRBV7-2 and TRBJ2-7; D unresolved. The ends were cut back, 6 bases at V and 7 bases at J, with 16 bases in the middle. Germline V CDR1 and CDR2: SGHTA, FQGNSA. This CDR3 is built from 13 residues. The CDR3 DNA sequence: TGTGCCAGCAGAATCGGAATAGCAAGGGAGCAGTACTTC. Amino acids: CASRIGIAREQYF. Combining the CDR3 with reference TRBV7-2 and TRBJ2-7 gives the whole variable domain GAGVSQSPSNKVTEKGKDVELRCDPISGHTALYWYRQSLGQGLEFLIYFQGNSAPDKSGLPSDRFSAERTGGSVSTLTIQRTQQEDSAVYLCASRIGIAREQYFGPGTRLTVT.

V gene TRBV30 combines with J gene TRBJ1-6, with unresolved D. V was pared by 2 bases and J by 7 bases, with 24 bases between. The length of the CDR3 is 18 residues. The V gene's germline CDR1 is GTSNPN and CDR2 SVGIG (reference sequence). CDR3 DNA: TGTGCCTGGAGTTTGGCTTGGGGAAGGCTTTCAAGGAATTCACCCCTCCACTTT. Translated: CAWSLAWGRLSRNSPLHF. Combining the CDR3 with reference TRBV30 and TRBJ1-6 gives the whole variable domain SQTIHQWPATLVQPVGSPLSLECTVEGTSNPNLYWYRQAAGRGLQLLFYSVGIGQISSEVPQNLSASRPQDRQFILSSKKLLLSDSGFYLCAWSLAWGRLSRNSPLHFGNGTRLTVT.

This clonotype appeared once. J is TRBJ2-3 and V is TRBV24-1; the D gene is possibly TRBD1 (6 bases). The V gene lost 7 bases and the J gene lost 1 base, with 8 bases spanning the gap. CDR1 is KGHDR and CDR2 is SFDVKD in the germline V gene. The CDR3 totals 13 residues. The CDR3 here is CATRRQGTDTQYF. The CDR3 nucleotides read TGTGCCACCAGACGACAGGGCACAGATACGCAGTATTTT.

This clonotype was detected many times. The chain uses TRBV7-9 and TRBJ2-3, with D possibly being TRBD1 (6 bases). CDR1 and CDR2 from the germline V gene are SEHNR and FQNEAQ (reference sequence). The CDR3 extends over 22 amino acids. The V and J ends lost 5 bases and 0 bases respectively, with 33 bases between them. DNA for the CDR3: TGTGCCAGCAGCCACTCGGTTGTCGACCGGGACACCTCCCAACCTAGCACAGATACGCAGTATTTT. Translated, it gives CASSHSVVDRDTSQPSTDTQYF.

For the CDR3, the DNA is TGTGCCAGCAGCCAACCGGACAGGAGCAGGGGTGAGCAGTACTTC. This translates into CASSQPDRSRGEQYF. V gene TRBV3-1 combines with J gene TRBJ2-7; 7 bases match TRBD1. Germline V gene data show CDR1 as LGHDT and CDR2 as YNNKEL (reference sequence). The CDR3 runs to 15 residues. J was trimmed by 7 bases and V by 2 bases; bases with no gene match: 11.

The chain couples TRBV7-8 to TRBJ1-1; D perhaps matches TRBD1 (5 bases). Germline CDR1 is SGHVS and CDR2 is FQNEAQ. The CDR3 extends over 14 amino acids. V lost 0 bases and J 4 bases, leaving 9 bases between the germline ends. The CDR3 DNA is TGTGCCAGCAGCTTAGCCGGGACTCCCACTGAAGCTTTCTTT. Protein product: CASSLAGTPTEAFF.

The V and J genes are TRBV19 and TRBJ2-7; maybe TRBD2 (6 bases). CDR1 is LNHDA, CDR2 SQIVND, per germline (reference sequence). Trimming cost V 9 bases and J 4 bases, with 16 bases left between them. This CDR3 region has 13 residues. CDR3 loop: CASATAGGYEQYF. Here the CDR3 DNA reads TGTGCCAGCGCGACAGCCGGGGGTTACGAGCAGTACTTC.

This clonotype was detected once. The chain links TRBV7-9 to TRBJ2-4; no definite D call. The CDR3 sequence is 14 residues long. Germline CDR1 is SEHNR and CDR2 is FQNEAQ (reference sequence). The V end was cut by 5 bases, the J end by 5 bases, with 13 bases between. The CDR3 DNA sequence: TGTGCCAGCAGCCTCCCCGAGTGGGAAAACATTCAGTACTTC. Translated, it gives CASSLPEWENIQYF.

This clonotype was seen a few times. The chain carries TRBV20-1 and TRBJ2-1; 8 nucleotides match TRBD2. The germline gives CDR1 DFQATT, CDR2 SNEGSKA (reference sequence). With V trimmed by 7 bases and J by 4 bases, 6 bases remained unmatched. This CDR3 is built from 13 residues. The CDR3 DNA reads as TGCAGTGAAGCGGGGGCAACTTACAATGAGCAGTTCTTC. As protein: CSEAGATYNEQFF.

There are many counts of this clonotype. V gene TRBV20-1 combines with J gene TRBJ2-1; 13 bases match TRBD2. Germline V gene data show CDR1 as DFQATT and CDR2 as SNEGSKA (reference sequence). J was trimmed by 6 bases and V by 0 bases; bases with no gene match: 2. The length of the CDR3 is 15 residues. The CDR3 region has the DNA TGCAGTGCTAGAGATGGGACTAGCGGGACCAATGAGCAGTTCTTC. It codes for CSARDGTSGTNEQFF.

This rearrangement joins TRBV12-5 to TRBJ1-1; perhaps TRBD1 as D (5 bases). This CDR3 spans 14 amino acids. The germline CDR1 and CDR2 sequences are LGHNT and FRNRAP. V was clipped by 3 bases and J by 0 bases, with 8 bases between them. In nucleotides, the CDR3 is TGTGCTAGTGGTTTAGGGACGGTGAACACTGAAGCTTTCTTT. It codes for CASGLGTVNTEAFF.

A few counts support this clonotype. V usage is TRBV9 and J usage is TRBJ2-2, with TRBD1 as a possible D gene (6 bases). The CDR3 is 15 amino acids. Trimming took off 0 bases at V and 6 bases at J, with 12 bases between the two ends. CDR1 is SGDLS, CDR2 YYNGEE, per germline. Here the CDR3 DNA reads TGTGCCAGCAGCGTAGAACAGGGAGCGGCCGGGGAGCTGTTTTTT. It is translated as CASSVEQGAAGELFF.

The rearrangement joins TRBV4-1 to TRBJ2-1, with 7 bases that match TRBD1. CDR3 length equals 16 residues. The ends lost 2 bases at V and 7 bases at J; junction bases unmatched: 11. Germline CDR1 and CDR2: MGHRA and YSYEKL. The chain's CDR3 is CASSQPVTGQGNEQFF. In DNA form, the CDR3 reads TGCGCCAGCAGCCAACCCGTGACAGGGCAGGGGAATGAGCAGTTCTTC.

The chain joins TRBV4-3 to TRBJ1-1; perhaps TRBD1 as D (6 bases). This CDR3 is built from 14 residues. V gave up 0 bases and J gave up 10 bases, with 15 bases separating them. CDR1 is LGHNA, CDR2 YSLEER, per germline. The CDR3 sequence is CASSQDPRQESAFF. Here the CDR3 DNA reads TGCGCCAGCAGCCAAGACCCTAGACAGGAGTCAGCTTTCTTT.

About this clonotype: It is likely a read error, because the conserved phenylalanine at the end of the CDR3 is missing. The V gene is TRBV9, the J gene TRBJ2-1; 10 positions match TRBD1. V dropped 5 bases and J dropped 8; count of bases not matched to a gene: 10. The CDR3 sequence is 15 residues long. Germline CDR1 and CDR2: SGDLS and YYNGEE. In DNA form, the CDR3 reads TGTGCCAGCAGTCTCCCCGGGACAGGGGTCCATGAGCAGTTCTTA. Amino acids: CASSLPGTGVHEQFL.

This chain links TRBV3-1 with TRBJ2-7; 7 positions match TRBD1. Germline loops: CDR1 LGHDT, CDR2 YNNKEL (reference sequence). The CDR3 runs 15 residues. J was trimmed by 5 bases and V by 4 bases; bases with no gene match: 11. DNA of the CDR3: TGTGCCAGCAGCCCGAGACAGGGCGCAAAGAACGAGCAGTACTTC. It translates to CASSPRQGAKNEQYF.

The V call is TRBV2, the J call TRBJ2-1; maybe TRBD1 (5 bases). The germline CDR1 and CDR2 sequences are SNHLY and FYNNEI. The CDR3 sequence is 18 residues long. V was clipped by 7 bases and J by 4 bases, with 26 bases between them. DNA of the CDR3: TGTGCCAGCACCGATTTAGACAGTTCTAAGCCCCTTTACAATGAGCAGTTCTTC. Its protein product is CASTDLDSSKPLYNEQFF.